This entry concerns a single TCR beta chain. Its antigen is unidentified. The source of the sample is a study of CD8 T cells in ankylosing spondylitis. Overall study results and limits: Disease-associated clones were reportedly significantly overrepresented in matched ankylosing spondylitis synovial fluid. A TCR beta motif of several highly homologous variants seemed to mark ankylosing spondylitis blood.

Looked up from germline, CDR1 is LGHDT and CDR2 is YNNKEL (reference sequence). Trimming cost V 2 bases and J 0 bases, with 11 bases left between them. This CDR3 is built from 16 residues. Using quantitative 5'-RACE with molecular barcodes, the authors made TCR beta libraries. TCRdb re-called the 5' RACE reads with MiXCR, one entry per CDR3 protein. The top ten clones hold over 0.9% of a sample with hundreds of thousands of distinct CDR3 sequences, over 15% of them seen once. The rearrangement links TRBV3-1 to TRBJ1-3; a weak D match, TRBD1 (6 bases). The sequenced sample was blood, either unsorted or a sorted T cell fraction (not recorded which). The sequence came from a male donor with ankylosing spondylitis. The CDR3 bases are TGTGCCAGCAGCCAAAGGGGGGTCAGCTCTGGAAACACCATATATTTT. It translates to CASSQRGVSSGNTIYF.